This is a list of T cell receptor beta chains from one sample in a study of blood T cell repertoires in COVID-19. The data were produced by immunoSEQ multiplex PCR, yet TCRdb's version contains in-frame clones alone and is incomplete. The sample contains about 170,000 clones, 84% of which appear only once. The sequenced material came from PBMCs or T cells enriched from blood (not recorded which). These receptors all stem from a man aged 45-65 years who had recovered from COVID-19. Both conserved end residues are part of each CDR3. A D gene is named only where the DNA matches it firmly. Some rows mark clone size as missing; the rest say once, few, many or name a class of expanded clone.

cdr3_length | j_call | d_call | clone_size | v_call | cdr3_nt | cdr3_aa
15 | TRBJ2-7 | NA | NA | TRBV28 | TGTGCCAGCAGTTCCCCGGAGGGTGGGAAAAAGAAGCAGTACTTC | CASSSPEGGKKKQYF
14 | TRBJ1-1 | TRBD1 | NA | TRBV5-4 | TGTGCCAGCAGCCCCAGGGGGCGAAACACTGAAGCTTTCTTT | CASSPRGRNTEAFF
14 | TRBJ2-2 | TRBD1 | NA | TRBV19 | TGTGCCAGTAGTACAGGGGGACGTACCGGGGAGCTGTTTTTT | CASSTGGRTGELFF
15 | TRBJ1-1 | NA | NA | TRBV4-2 | TGTGCCAGCAGCCAAGGGAGTTCCGAGGACACTGAAGCTTTCTTT | CASSQGSSEDTEAFF
15 | TRBJ2-7 | NA | NA | TRBV3-1/TRBV3-2 | TGTGCCAGCAGCCTCTTCCCGGGACTCTCATACGAGCAGTACTTC | CASSLFPGLSYEQYF
16 | TRBJ1-2 | TRBD1 | NA | TRBV3-1/TRBV3-2 | TGTGCCAGCAGCCAAGGTTGGACAGGGGGGAACTATGGCTACACCTTC | CASSQGWTGGNYGYTF
17 | TRBJ2-5 | NA | NA | TRBV24-1 | TGTGCCACCAGTGACCCGTCCCCGGGCGCAGCGGGAGAGACCCAGTACTTC | CATSDPSPGAAGETQYF
12 | TRBJ1-6 | NA | NA | TRBV27 | TGTGCCAGCAGACAAGCGAATTCACCCCTCCACTTT | CASRQANSPLHF
17 | TRBJ2-3 | NA | NA | TRBV3-1/TRBV3-2 | TGTGCCAGCAGCCAAGATGTTTCAACAGTTAGCACAGATACGCAGTATTTT | CASSQDVSTVSTDTQYF
14 | TRBJ1-1 | TRBD1 | NA | TRBV7-8 | TGTGCCAGCAGCTTTGGGGACAGGAGAGCTGAAGCTTTCTTT | CASSFGDRRAEAFF
14 | TRBJ1-6 | NA | NA | TRBV5-6 | TGTGCCAGCAGCCCCTCGACAGGTTCGTCACCCCTCCACTTT | CASSPSTGSSPLHF
13 | TRBJ1-2 | TRBD1 | NA | TRBV28 | TGTGCCAGCAGTTTCCGACAGGGCTTTGGCTACACCTTC | CASSFRQGFGYTF
14 | TRBJ2-7 | TRBD1 | NA | TRBV6-5 | TGTGCCAGCAGTATCGGACAGGGAGCCTACGAGCAGTACTTC | CASSIGQGAYEQYF
14 | TRBJ2-5 | NA | NA | TRBV5-1 | TGCGCCACCCGCCCAGGTCGTTCCCAAGAGACCCAGTACTTC | CATRPGRSQETQYF
14 | TRBJ1-5 | NA | NA | TRBV5-8 | TGTGCCAGTTGCGCGGACAGTAGCAATCAGCCCCAGCATTTT | CASCADSSNQPQHF
14 | TRBJ2-7 | NA | NA | TRBV7-6 | TGTGCCAGCAGCACCCGGGACATAGAACACGAGCAGTACTTC | CASSTRDIEHEQYF
12 | TRBJ1-1 | NA | NA | TRBV20-1 | TGCAGTGCTAGTAAAGGGGGGGCTGAAGCTTTCTTT | CSASKGGAEAFF
12 | TRBJ2-1 | NA | NA | TRBV24-1 | TGTGCCACCAGTGACTCCCTCAATGAGCAGTTCTTC | CATSDSLNEQFF
14 | TRBJ1-1 | TRBD1 | few | TRBV29-1 | TGCAGCGTTGGGGACAGAGTGTTAAACACTGAAGCTTTCTTT | CSVGDRVLNTEAFF
15 | TRBJ2-1 | NA | NA | TRBV7-9 | TGTGCCAGCAGCTTAGTCCCCAGCTCCTACAATGAGCAGTTCTTC | CASSLVPSSYNEQFF
15 | TRBJ1-5 | NA | NA | TRBV9 | TGTGCCAGCAGCGTAGGACGAGGGATCAATCAGCCCCAGCATTTT | CASSVGRGINQPQHF
16 | TRBJ1-5 | NA | NA | TRBV19 | TGTGCCAGTAGTACACCAGGAACTTTTAGCAATCAGCCCCAGCATTTT | CASSTPGTFSNQPQHF
13 | TRBJ2-7 | NA | NA | TRBV12-3/TRBV12-4 | TGTGCCAGCAGTTTATCCAGGGTAAGGGAGCAGTACTTC | CASSLSRVREQYF
12 | TRBJ1-1 | NA | NA | TRBV25-1 | TGTGCCAGCAGTGAATATGCGGCTGAAGCTTTCTTT | CASSEYAAEAFF
14 | TRBJ1-5 | NA | NA | TRBV6-5 | TGTGCCAGCAGATCTCCTGGCGGAGCTCAGCCCCAGCATTTT | CASRSPGGAQPQHF
13 | TRBJ2-7 | NA | NA | TRBV3-1/TRBV3-2 | TGTGCCAGCAGCACGAGCGACACGGGGGAGCAGTACTTC | CASSTSDTGEQYF
15 | TRBJ2-1 | TRBD2 | NA | TRBV7-7 | TGTGCTAGCAGCTTAGGGCTAGCGGGGCACAATGAGCAGTTCTTC | CASSLGLAGHNEQFF
15 | TRBJ1-4 | NA | NA | TRBV10-3 | TGTGCCATCAGTGAGTCTACAGGAGTGAATGAAAAACTGTTTTTT | CAISESTGVNEKLFF
14 | TRBJ2-3 | TRBD1 | NA | TRBV6-5 | TGTGCCAGCAGTCGGGACAGCCTCACAGATACGCAGTATTTT | CASSRDSLTDTQYF
11 | TRBJ1-2 | NA | NA | TRBV29-1 | TGCAGCGTTCCGGCAGGGGAAGGCTACACCTTC | CSVPAGEGYTF
14 | TRBJ2-5 | NA | NA | TRBV9 | TGTGCCAGCAGCGCAGGGACTGTTCAAGAGACCCAGTACTTC | CASSAGTVQETQYF
14 | TRBJ1-6 | NA | NA | TRBV19 | TGTGCCAGTAGTATGGCGGGGTTCGATTCACCCCTCCACTTT | CASSMAGFDSPLHF
13 | TRBJ2-7 | TRBD1 | NA | TRBV2 | TGTGCCAGCAGTTACACAGGGGGCTACGAGCAGTACTTC | CASSYTGGYEQYF
16 | TRBJ2-7 | TRBD1 | NA | TRBV5-8 | TGTGCCAGCAGCTTCCCTTGGGGACAGGGGTCCTACGAGCAGTACTTC | CASSFPWGQGSYEQYF
16 | TRBJ1-2 | NA | NA | TRBV15 | TGTGCCACCAGCAGAGAACCGCGGGACGGTAACTATGGCTACACCTTC | CATSREPRDGNYGYTF
14 | TRBJ2-1 | TRBD2 | NA | TRBV5-1 | TGCGCCAGCAGCTTGGGGTCGCGGGGGGGCCCTCGGTTCTTC | CASSLGSRGGPRFF
14 | TRBJ1-1 | TRBD1 | NA | TRBV28 | TGTGCCAGCAGTTGGACAGGGCGGAGCACTGAAGCTTTCTTT | CASSWTGRSTEAFF
16 | TRBJ2-1 | TRBD2 | NA | TRBV19 | TGTGCCAGTACCCCTTTTGGGGAGCGGGGAGCCAATGAGCAGTTCTTC | CASTPFGERGANEQFF
13 | TRBJ2-7 | NA | once | TRBV6-5 | TGTGCCAGCAGTTACCGGAGGGGGCGCGAGCAGTACTTC | CASSYRRGREQYF
16 | TRBJ1-1 | NA | few | TRBV27 | TGTGCCAGCAGTTGGGGCCCGTCTACTGGGTCCAATGAAGCTTTCTTT | CASSWGPSTGSNEAFF
17 | TRBJ2-1 | TRBD1 | once | TRBV2 | TGTGCCAGCAGCGGAAGTCCCGACAGGGGGAACTTGAATGAGCAGTTCTTC | CASSGSPDRGNLNEQFF
17 | TRBJ2-3 | NA | NA | TRBV5-3 | TGTGCCAGAAGCTTGGGGGTATTTGGGGGCAAGGCAGATACGCAGTATTTT | CARSLGVFGGKADTQYF
14 | TRBJ1-2 | NA | NA | TRBV5-1 | TGCGCCAGCAGCTTGGAATACACTAGCTATGGCTACACCTTC | CASSLEYTSYGYTF
12 | TRBJ2-1 | NA | NA | TRBV27 | TGTGCCAGCAGTTTGGGCAGTCATGAGCAGTTCTTC | CASSLGSHEQFF
15 | TRBJ2-1 | TRBD2 | NA | TRBV2 | TGTGCCAGCAGCAAAGCGGGGGCTCCCTACAATGAGCAGTTCTTC | CASSKAGAPYNEQFF
17 | TRBJ2-6 | NA | once | TRBV20-1 | TGCAGTGCTAGTCCTCCGGGGGGCGCGTCTGGGGCCAACGTCCTGACTTTC | CSASPPGGASGANVLTF
17 | TRBJ1-4 | NA | once | TRBV10-3 | TGTGCCATCAGAGTCACAGGGTTTCCCGTTACTAATGAAAAACTGTTTTTT | CAIRVTGFPVTNEKLFF
12 | TRBJ2-2 | NA | NA | TRBV5-1 | TGCGCCAGCAGGCCAGACAGAGGGGAGCTGTTTTTT | CASRPDRGELFF